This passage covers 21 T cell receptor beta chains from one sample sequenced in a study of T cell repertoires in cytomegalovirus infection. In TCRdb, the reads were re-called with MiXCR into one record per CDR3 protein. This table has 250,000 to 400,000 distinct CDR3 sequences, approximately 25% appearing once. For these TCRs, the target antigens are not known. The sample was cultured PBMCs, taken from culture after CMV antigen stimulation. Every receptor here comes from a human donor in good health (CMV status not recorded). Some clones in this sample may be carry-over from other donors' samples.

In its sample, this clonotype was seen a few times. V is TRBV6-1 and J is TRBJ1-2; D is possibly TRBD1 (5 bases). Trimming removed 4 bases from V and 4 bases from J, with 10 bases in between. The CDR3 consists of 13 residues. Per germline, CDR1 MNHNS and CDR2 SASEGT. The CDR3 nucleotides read TGTGCCAGCAGTGCGCGGGGCGGCTATGGCTACACCTTC. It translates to CASSARGGYGYTF.

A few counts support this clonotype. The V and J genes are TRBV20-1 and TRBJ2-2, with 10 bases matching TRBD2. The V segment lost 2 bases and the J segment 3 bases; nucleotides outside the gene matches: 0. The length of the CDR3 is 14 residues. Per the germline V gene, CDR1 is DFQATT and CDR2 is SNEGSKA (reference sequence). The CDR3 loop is CSARLAGDTGELFF. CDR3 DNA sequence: TGCAGTGCTAGACTAGCGGGAGACACCGGGGAGCTGTTTTTT.

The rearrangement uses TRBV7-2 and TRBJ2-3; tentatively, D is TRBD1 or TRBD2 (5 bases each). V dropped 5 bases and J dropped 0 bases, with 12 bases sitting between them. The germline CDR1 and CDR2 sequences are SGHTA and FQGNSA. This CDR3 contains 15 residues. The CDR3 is CASSPPGASTDTQYF. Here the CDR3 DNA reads TGTGCCAGCAGCCCCCCCGGGGCCAGCACAGATACGCAGTATTTT.

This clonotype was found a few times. CDR3 nucleotide sequence: TGTGCCAGCAGTCTAGCGGGGACCGTGGGCACCGGGGAGCTGTTTTTT. It encodes CASSLAGTVGTGELFF. The V call is TRBV2, the J call TRBJ2-2, with TRBD2 matching 9 bases. V shed 5 bases and J 4 bases; nucleotides not matched to a gene: 8. CDR3 length: 16 residues. Germline CDR1 SNHLY, CDR2 FYNNEI.

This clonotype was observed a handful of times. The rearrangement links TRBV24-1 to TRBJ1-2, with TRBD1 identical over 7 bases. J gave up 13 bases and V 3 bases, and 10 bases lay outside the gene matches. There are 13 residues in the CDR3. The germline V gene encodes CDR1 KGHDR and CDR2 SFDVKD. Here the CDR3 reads CATSDEDRTSPTF. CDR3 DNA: TGTGCCACCAGTGATGAGGACAGGACCTCTCCCACCTTC.

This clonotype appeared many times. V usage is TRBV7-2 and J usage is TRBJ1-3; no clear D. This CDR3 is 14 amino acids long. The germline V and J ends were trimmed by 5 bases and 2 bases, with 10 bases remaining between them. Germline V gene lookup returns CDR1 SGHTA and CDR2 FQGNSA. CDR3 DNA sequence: TGTGCCAGCAGCCCCGCCCCACCTGGAAACACCATATATTTT. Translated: CASSPAPPGNTIYF.

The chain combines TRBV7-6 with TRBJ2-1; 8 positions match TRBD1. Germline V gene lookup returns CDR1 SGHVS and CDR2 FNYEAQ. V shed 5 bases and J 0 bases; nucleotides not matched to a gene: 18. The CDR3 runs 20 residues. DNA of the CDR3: TGTGCCAGCAGCCAAAGCCGGGACAGGCTTACCGGAGGCTCCTACAATGAGCAGTTCTTC. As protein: CASSQSRDRLTGGSYNEQFF.

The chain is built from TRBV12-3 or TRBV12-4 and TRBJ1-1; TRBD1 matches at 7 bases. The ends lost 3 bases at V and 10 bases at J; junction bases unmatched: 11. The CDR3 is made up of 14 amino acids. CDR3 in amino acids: CASSFSRDSKSAFF. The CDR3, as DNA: TGTGCCAGCAGTTTCTCTCGGGACAGCAAATCAGCTTTCTTT.

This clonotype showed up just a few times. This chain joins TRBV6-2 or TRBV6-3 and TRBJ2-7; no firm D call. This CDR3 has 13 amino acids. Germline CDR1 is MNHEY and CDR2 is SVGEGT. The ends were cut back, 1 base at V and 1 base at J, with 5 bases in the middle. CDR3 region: CASSYWSSYEQYF. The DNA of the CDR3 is TGTGCCAGCAGTTACTGGTCGTCCTACGAGCAGTACTTC.

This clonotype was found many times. The CDR3 reads CASSPTGDASYNEQFF. CDR3 bases: TGTGCCAGCAGCCCAACGGGGGACGCCTCCTACAATGAGCAGTTCTTC. This chain connects TRBV7-2 to TRBJ2-1, with D maybe TRBD2 (6 bases). The CDR3 contains 16 residues. Germline CDR1 is SGHTA and CDR2 is FQGNSA. Trimming cost V 5 bases and J 0 bases, with 14 bases left between them. The variable domain in full, with the rest retrieved from reference TRBV7-2 and TRBJ2-1, is GAGVSQSPSNKVTEKGKDVELRCDPISGHTALYWYRQSLGQGLEFLIYFQGNSAPDKSGLPSDRFSAERTGGSVSTLTIQRTQQEDSAVYLCASSPTGDASYNEQFFGPGTRLTVL.

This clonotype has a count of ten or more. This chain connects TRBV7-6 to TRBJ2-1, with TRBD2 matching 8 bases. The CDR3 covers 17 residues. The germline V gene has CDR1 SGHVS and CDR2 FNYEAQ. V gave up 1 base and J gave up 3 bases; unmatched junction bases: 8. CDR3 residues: CASSLESAGGFYNEQFF. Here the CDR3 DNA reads TGTGCCAGCAGCTTAGAGTCTGCGGGAGGCTTCTACAATGAGCAGTTCTTC.

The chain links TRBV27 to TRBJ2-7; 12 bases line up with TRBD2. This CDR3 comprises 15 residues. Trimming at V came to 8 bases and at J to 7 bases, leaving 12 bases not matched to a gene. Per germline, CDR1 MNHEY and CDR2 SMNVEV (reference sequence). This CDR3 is CASGPLAGGPGEQYV. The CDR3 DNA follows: TGTGCCAGCGGACCTCTAGCGGGAGGGCCGGGTGAGCAGTACGTC.

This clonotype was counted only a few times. Here the CDR3 reads CASGGRVQDTQYF. The CDR3, as DNA: TGTGCCAGCGGGGGGAGGGTACAAGATACGCAGTATTTT. J is TRBJ2-3 and V is TRBV28; 7 bases fit TRBD2. Germline lookup yields CDR1 MDHEN and CDR2 SYDVKM. With 8 bases clipped from V and 5 bases from J, the junction kept 7 bases outside the gene matches. This CDR3 spans 13 amino acids.

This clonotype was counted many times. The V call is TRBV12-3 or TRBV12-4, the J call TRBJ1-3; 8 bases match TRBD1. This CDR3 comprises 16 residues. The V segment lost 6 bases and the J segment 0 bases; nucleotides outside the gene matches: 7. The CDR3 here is CASSLGQEHSGNTIYF. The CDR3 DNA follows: TGTGCCAGCAGCTTGGGACAGGAACACTCTGGAAACACCATATATTTT.

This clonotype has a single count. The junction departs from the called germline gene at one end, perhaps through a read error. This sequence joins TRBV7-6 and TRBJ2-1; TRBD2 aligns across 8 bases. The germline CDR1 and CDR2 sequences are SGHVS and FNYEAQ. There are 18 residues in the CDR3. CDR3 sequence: CASSLASSGRFSYNEQFF. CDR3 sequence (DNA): TGTGCTAGCAGCTTAGCGTCCAGCGGGAGATTCTCCTACAATGAGCAGTTCTTC.

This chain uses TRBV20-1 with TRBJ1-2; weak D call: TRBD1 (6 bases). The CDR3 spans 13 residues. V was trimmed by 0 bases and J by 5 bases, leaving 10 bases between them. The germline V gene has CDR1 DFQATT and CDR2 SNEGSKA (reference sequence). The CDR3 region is CSARDNREYGYTF. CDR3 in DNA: TGCAGTGCTAGAGATAACAGGGAATATGGCTACACCTTC.

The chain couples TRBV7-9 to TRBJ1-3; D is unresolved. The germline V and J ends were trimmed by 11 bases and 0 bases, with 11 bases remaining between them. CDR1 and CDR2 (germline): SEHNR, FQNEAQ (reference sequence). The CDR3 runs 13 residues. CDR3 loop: CALGSDSGNTIYF. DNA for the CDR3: TGTGCCTTGGGCAGTGACTCTGGAAACACCATATATTTT.

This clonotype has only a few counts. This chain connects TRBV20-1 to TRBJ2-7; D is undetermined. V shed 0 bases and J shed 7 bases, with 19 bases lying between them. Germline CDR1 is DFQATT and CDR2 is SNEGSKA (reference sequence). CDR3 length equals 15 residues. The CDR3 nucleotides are TGCAGTGCTAGAGATCCCAGGATCGGTATGCGGGAGCAGTACTTC. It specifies CSARDPRIGMREQYF.

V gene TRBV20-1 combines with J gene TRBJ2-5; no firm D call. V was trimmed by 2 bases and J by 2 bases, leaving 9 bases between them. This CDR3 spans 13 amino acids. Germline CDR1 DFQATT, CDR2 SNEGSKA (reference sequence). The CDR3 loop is CSARPEWQETQYF. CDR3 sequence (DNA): TGCAGTGCTAGACCTGAGTGGCAAGAGACCCAGTACTTC.

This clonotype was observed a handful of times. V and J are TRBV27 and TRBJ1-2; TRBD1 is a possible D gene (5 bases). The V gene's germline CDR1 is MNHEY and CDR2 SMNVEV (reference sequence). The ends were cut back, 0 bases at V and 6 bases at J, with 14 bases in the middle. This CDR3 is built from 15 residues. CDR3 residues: CASSLSGGTRNGYTF. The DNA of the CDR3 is TGTGCCAGCAGTTTATCGGGGGGAACAAGAAATGGCTACACCTTC.

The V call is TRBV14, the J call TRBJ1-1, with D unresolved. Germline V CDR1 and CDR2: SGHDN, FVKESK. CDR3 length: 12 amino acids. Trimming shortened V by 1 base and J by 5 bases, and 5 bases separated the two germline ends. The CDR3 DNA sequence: TGTGCCAGCAGCCAAGTGGGTACTGAAGCTTTCTTT. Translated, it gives CASSQVGTEAFF.